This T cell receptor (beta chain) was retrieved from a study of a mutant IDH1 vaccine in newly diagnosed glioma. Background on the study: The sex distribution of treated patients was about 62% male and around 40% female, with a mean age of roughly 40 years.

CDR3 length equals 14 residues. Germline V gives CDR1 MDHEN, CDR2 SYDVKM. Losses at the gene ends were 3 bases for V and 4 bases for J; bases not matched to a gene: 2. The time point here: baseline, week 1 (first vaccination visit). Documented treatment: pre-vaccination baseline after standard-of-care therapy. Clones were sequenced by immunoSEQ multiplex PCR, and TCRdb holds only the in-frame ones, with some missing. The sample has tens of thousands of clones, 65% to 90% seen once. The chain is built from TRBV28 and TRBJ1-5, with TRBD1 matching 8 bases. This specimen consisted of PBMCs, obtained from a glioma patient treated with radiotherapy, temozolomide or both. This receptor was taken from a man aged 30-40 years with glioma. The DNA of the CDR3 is TGTGCCAGCAGTTTTCGGACAGGGAATCAGCCCCAGCATTTT. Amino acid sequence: CASSFRTGNQPQHF.